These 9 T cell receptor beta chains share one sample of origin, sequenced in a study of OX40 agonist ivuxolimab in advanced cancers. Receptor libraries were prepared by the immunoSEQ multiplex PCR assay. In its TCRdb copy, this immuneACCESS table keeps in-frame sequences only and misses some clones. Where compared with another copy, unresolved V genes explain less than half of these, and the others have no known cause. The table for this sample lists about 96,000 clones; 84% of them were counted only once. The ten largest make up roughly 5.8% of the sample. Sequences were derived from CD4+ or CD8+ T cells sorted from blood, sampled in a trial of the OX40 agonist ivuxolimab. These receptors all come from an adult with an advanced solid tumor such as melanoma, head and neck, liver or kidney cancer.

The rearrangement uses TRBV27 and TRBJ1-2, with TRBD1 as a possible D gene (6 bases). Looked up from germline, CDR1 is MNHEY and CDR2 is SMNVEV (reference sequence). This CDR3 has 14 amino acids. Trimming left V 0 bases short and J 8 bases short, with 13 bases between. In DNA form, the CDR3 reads TGTGCCAGCAGTTTATCGGAGGGGGGGGGAGGCTACACCTTC. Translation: CASSLSEGGGGYTF.

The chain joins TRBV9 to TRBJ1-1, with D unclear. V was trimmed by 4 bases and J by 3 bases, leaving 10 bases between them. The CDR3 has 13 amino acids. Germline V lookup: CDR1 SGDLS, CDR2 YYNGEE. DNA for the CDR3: TGTGCCAGCAGCCGTAGGGCGGACACTGAAGCTTTCTTT. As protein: CASSRRADTEAFF.

This CDR3 reads CASTSTGGRNISYEQYF. In nucleotides, the CDR3 is TGCGCCAGCACTTCGACAGGGGGTCGGAACATTTCCTACGAGCAGTACTTC. This chain joins TRBV10-1 and TRBJ2-7, with TRBD1 identical over 9 bases. V shed 7 bases and J 1 base; nucleotides not matched to a gene: 14. The CDR3 loop spans 17 amino acids. CDR1 WNHNN and CDR2 SYGVQD come from the germline V gene (reference sequence).

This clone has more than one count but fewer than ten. In nucleotides, the CDR3 is TGCGCCAGCAGCTCGCCCTCTCAGGGAAAAAGGCTCGATGGCTACACCTTC. It translates to CASSSPSQGKRLDGYTF. The chain carries TRBV5-1 and TRBJ1-2; possible D gene TRBD1, 5 bases. This CDR3 is built from 17 residues. CDR1 SGHRS and CDR2 YFSETQ come from the germline V gene. Trimming shortened V by 3 bases and J by 6 bases, and 24 bases separated the two germline ends.

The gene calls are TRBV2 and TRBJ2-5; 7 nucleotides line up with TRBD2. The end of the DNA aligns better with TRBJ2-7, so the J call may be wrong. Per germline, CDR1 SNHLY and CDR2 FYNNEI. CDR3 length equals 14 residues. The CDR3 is CASRQLGTTYEQYF. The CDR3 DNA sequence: TGTGCCAGCAGGCAACTCGGGACTACCTACGAGCAGTACTTC.

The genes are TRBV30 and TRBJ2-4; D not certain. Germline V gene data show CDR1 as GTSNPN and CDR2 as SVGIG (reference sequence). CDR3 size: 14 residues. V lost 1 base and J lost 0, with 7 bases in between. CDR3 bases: TGTGCCTGGAGTGGTGGAATAGCCAAAAACATTCAGTACTTC. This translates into CAWSGGIAKNIQYF.

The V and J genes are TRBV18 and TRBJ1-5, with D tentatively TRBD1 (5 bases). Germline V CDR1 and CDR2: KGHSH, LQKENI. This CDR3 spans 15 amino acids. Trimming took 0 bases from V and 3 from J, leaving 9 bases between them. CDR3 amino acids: CASSPPGAFNQPQHF. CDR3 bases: TGTGCCAGCTCACCACCCGGGGCCTTCAATCAGCCCCAGCATTTT.

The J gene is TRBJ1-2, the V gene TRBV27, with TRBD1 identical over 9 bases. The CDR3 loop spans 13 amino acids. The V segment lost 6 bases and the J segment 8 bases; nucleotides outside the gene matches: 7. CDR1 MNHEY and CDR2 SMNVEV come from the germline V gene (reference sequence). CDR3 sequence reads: CASSRDRAGGYTF. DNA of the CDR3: TGTGCCAGCAGCAGGGACAGGGCTGGAGGCTACACCTTC.

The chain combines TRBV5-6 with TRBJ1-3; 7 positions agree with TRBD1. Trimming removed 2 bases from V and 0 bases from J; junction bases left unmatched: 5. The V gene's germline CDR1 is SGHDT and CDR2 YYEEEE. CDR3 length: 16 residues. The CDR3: CASSFGDRSSGNTIYF. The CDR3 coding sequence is TGTGCCAGCAGCTTCGGGGACAGAAGCTCTGGAAACACCATATATTTT. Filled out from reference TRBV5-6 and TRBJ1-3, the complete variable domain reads DAGVTQSPTHLIKTRGQQVTLRCSPKSGHDTVSWYQQALGQGPQFIFQYYEEEERQRGNFPDRFSGHQFPNYSSELNVNALLLGDSALYLCASSFGDRSSGNTIYFGEGSWLTVV.